This T cell receptor beta chain was identified in a study of cytomegalovirus exposure and HLA in healthy donors. The study, taken as a whole, reports: Whilst most TCR sequences proved rare, a subset of public TCRs occurred across many donors. Sequencing had likely introduced a cluster of highly shared sequence variants as an artifact. Links to common viral pathogens appeared, in a later analysis, for several of the most significant clusters.

The CDR3 loop spans 15 amino acids. Germline assignment: CDR1 KGHSH and CDR2 LQKENI. Trimming took off 3 bases at V and 0 bases at J, with 12 bases between the two ends. This PCR relied on a set of 60 Vbeta primers and 13 Jbeta primers. As processed by the authors: Later analysis identified roughly 82 million unique TCR beta chains, about 10 million shared. Clones were read by immunoSEQ multiplex PCR, and TCRdb kept only the in-frame ones, dropping some. V, J and clone size derive from that table, while D and trimming were established from the DNA sequence. The sample contains about 190,000 clones, 65% to 85% of which appear only once. A word on this clone: The target antigen is unknown.

The sample comprised PBMCs. V gene TRBV18 combines with J gene TRBJ2-7; perhaps TRBD2 as D (5 bases). The TCR originated in a woman aged 18-29 years in good health and CMV-seronegative. The CDR3 coding sequence is TGTGCCAGCTCACCCCCTAGCAAGAGCTCCTACGAGCAGTACTTC. It is translated as CASSPPSKSSYEQYF.